This entry features one TCR beta chain sequence. The antigen remains unidentified. A single base separates this from a much larger clone, so it may be a read error. This CDR3 has 16 residues. Per germline, CDR1 DFQATT and CDR2 SNEGSKA (reference sequence). The data belong to a study of T-cell reconstitution after alpha-beta-depleted transplantation in children. Using unique molecular identifiers, the investigators prepared the TCRbeta library. Using its own MiXCR run on the PCR reads, TCRdb lists one record per CDR3 protein. The sample contains some 200,000 distinct CDR3 sequences, about 6% of which appear only once. General study points: It was reported that alpha-beta T cells came from several hundred expanded graft clones (about two months after transplant).

The sample here was PBMCs, taken before TCRalphabeta/CD19-depleted stem cell transplant. The origin of this receptor is a girl under two years old with combined immunodeficiency, due to receive a stem cell transplant. This chain uses TRBV20-1 with TRBJ2-7; the match to TRBD1 covers 8 bases. CDR3: CCASLSGQEFSYEQYF. The CDR3 coding sequence is TGCTGTGCTAGCCTATCGGGACAGGAGTTCTCCTACGAGCAGTACTTC.